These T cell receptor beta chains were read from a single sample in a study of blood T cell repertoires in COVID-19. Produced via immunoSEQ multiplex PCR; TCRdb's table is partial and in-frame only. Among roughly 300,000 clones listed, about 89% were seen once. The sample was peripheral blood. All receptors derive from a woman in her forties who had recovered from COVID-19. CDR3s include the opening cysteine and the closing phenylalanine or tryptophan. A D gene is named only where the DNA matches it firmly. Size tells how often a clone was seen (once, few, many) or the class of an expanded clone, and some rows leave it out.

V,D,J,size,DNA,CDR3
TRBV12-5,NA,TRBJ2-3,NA,TGTGCTAGTGGTTTGGCGAGAAATACGCAGTATTTT,CASGLARNTQYF
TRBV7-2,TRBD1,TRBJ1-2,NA,TGTGCCAGCAGCAATACAGGGGGCGCTGGCTACACCTTC,CASSNTGGAGYTF
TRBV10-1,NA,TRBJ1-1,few,TGCGCCAGCAGTGAGACCCTTGCAGGTAACACTGAAGCTTTCTTT,CASSETLAGNTEAFF
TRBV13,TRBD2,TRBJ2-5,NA,TGTGCCAGCAGCCTGGGGGGACTAGCGGGTTCCCAAGAGACCCAGTACTTC,CASSLGGLAGSQETQYF
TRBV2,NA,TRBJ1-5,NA,TGTGCCAGCAGTGTGGTCAGGGGAGATCAGCCCCAGCATTTT,CASSVVRGDQPQHF
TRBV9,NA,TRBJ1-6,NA,TGTGCCAGCAGCGTTCGGGACCTCGGGGGATCACCCCTCCACTTT,CASSVRDLGGSPLHF
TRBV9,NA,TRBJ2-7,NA,TGTGCCAGCTCGATTGGGGGGTTGACACCTCAGTACTTC,CASSIGGLTPQYF
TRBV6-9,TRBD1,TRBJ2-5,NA,TGTGCCAGCAGTTGGGACAGGGGGAGGGGGGAGACCCAGTACTTC,CASSWDRGRGETQYF
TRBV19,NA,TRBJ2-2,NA,TGTGCCAGTAGTATAGAGTGGGCAGCCGGCACCGGGGAGCTGTTTTTT,CASSIEWAAGTGELFF
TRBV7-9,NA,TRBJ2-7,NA,TGTGCCAGCAGCTTAAAAGGGGGTTCCTACGAGCAGTACTTC,CASSLKGGSYEQYF
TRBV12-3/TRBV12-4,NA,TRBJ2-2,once,TGTGCCAGCACCCTTTCCGCGGGGGGGGAGCTGTTTTTT,CASTLSAGGELFF
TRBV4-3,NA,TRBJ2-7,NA,TGCGCCAGCGGTCAACAGGGTCTTGGTCGCGACGAGCAGTACTTC,CASGQQGLGRDEQYF
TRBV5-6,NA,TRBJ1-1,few,TGTGCCAGCAGTCGGTGGGCGGGCACTGAAGCTTTCTTT,CASSRWAGTEAFF
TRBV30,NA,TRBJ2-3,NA,TGTGCCTGGAGTGGGCTTGTTTTGAGGGGGGGCCAGGTTTCCACAGATACGCAGTATTTT,CAWSGLVLRGGQVSTDTQYF
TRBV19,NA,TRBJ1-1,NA,TGTGCCAGTCGTGGGCGACAGGCGAACACTGAAGCTTTCTTT,CASRGRQANTEAFF
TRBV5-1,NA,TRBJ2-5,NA,TGCGCCAGCAGCTTGGCCGGGGGTGTTGGAGAGACCCAGTACTTC,CASSLAGGVGETQYF
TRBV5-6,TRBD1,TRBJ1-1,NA,TGTGCCAGCAGCTTTAAGGGGGCGGGTGGGAACACTGAAGCTTTCTTT,CASSFKGAGGNTEAFF
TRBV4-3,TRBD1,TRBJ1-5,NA,TGCGCCAGCAGCCAGGACAGGACAGGGAATCAGCCCCAGCATTTT,CASSQDRTGNQPQHF
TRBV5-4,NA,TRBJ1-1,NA,TGTGCCAGCAGCTTGGCGCGGGGGGCTACTGAAGCTTTCTTT,CASSLARGATEAFF
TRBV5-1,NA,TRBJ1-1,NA,TGCGCCAGCAGCTCGAGGGCTGGATTCAACACTGAAGCTTTCTTT,CASSSRAGFNTEAFF
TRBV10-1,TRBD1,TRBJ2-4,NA,TGCGCCAGCGAGGACAGGGACCTAGCCAAAAACATTCAGTACTTC,CASEDRDLAKNIQYF
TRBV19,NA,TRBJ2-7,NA,TGTGCCAGTAGCAGGGAAATAGACAGGCCGCAGTACTTC,CASSREIDRPQYF
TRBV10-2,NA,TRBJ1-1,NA,TGCGCCAGCAGTAATACAGCGAACACTGAAGCTTTCTTT,CASSNTANTEAFF
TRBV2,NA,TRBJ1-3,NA,TGTGCCAGCAGAATTGAGAACTCTGGAAACACCATATATTTT,CASRIENSGNTIYF
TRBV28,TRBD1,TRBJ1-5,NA,TGTGCCAGCAGCCCCAGCCGACAGGGTTGGTTTCAGCCCCAGCATTTT,CASSPSRQGWFQPQHF
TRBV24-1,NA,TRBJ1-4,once,TGTGCCCCGCGGCGGGTGCGGGAAAAACTGTTTTTT,CAPRRVREKLFF
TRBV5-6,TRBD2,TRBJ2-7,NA,TGTGCCAGCAGCTTCAGTCCCGGGACTATGCGGGCACCTTTCTACGAGCAGTACTTC,CASSFSPGTMRAPFYEQYF